The clone carrying this T cell receptor beta chain was detected ten times or more. The sample is drawn from a study of regulatory T cells in long-lasting Graves disease. This CDR3 is built from 16 residues. V lost 6 bases and J lost 7, with 19 bases in between. Germline V gene lookup returns CDR1 SNHLY and CDR2 FYNNEI. According to the study, TCR beta libraries were built with iRepertoire HTBI primers and CDR3-region Arm-PCR. TCRdb re-called the multiplex PCR reads through MiXCR, storing one row per CDR3 protein. The sample has fewer than 650,000 distinct CDR3 sequences; 15% to 20% are singletons. Time point described: newly diagnosed GD, antithyroid drugs for less than 3 months. PBMC RNA served as the TCR library source. The same specimen was also included in a second study, on T cells in Graves' hyperthyroidism and ophthalmopathy. That paper notes: Absence of ophthalmopathy progression within 18 months defined stable Graves' hyperthyroidism. Ophthalmopathy stood apart from stable hyperthyroidism in a 13 V-J model.

The receptor was isolated from a woman aged 30 to 39 with Graves disease. The chain is built from TRBV2 and TRBJ1-6, with D uncertain. The material sequenced was peripheral blood mononuclear cells (PBMCs), taken at new diagnosis, from a patient treated with antithyroid drugs. CDR3 DNA: TGTGCCAGCAGGGAGTTGACATACGGTCCCAATTCACCCCTCCACTTT. Translation gives CASRELTYGPNSPLHF.